These T cell receptor beta chains were read from a single sample in a study of OX40 agonist ivuxolimab in advanced cancers. TCRdb's copy holds only in-frame clones and misses some; the assay was immunoSEQ multiplex PCR. The repertoire has about 82,000 clones, over 80% of them found once; the top ten carry more than 0.75%. The specimen comprised CD4+ or CD8+ T cells sorted from blood, sampled in a trial of the OX40 agonist ivuxolimab. The receptors were gathered from an adult with an advanced solid tumor such as melanoma, head and neck, liver or kidney cancer. The CDR3 runs from the conserved cysteine through the conserved F or W. Fields, in order: J gene, clone size, D gene, CDR3 length, V gene, CDR3 DNA, CDR3 protein. A D gene is named only where the DNA matches it firmly. Clone size is shown for a subset of rows, as once, few, many or a class of expanded clone.

>TRBJ2-3|once|.|16|TRBV27
TGTGCCAGCGGCAATCCCCGGGCTACTAGCACAGATACGCAGTATTTT
CASGNPRATSTDTQYF
>TRBJ2-3|few|.|15|TRBV27
TGTGCCAGCAGTTTGGGTGGTCAGGGCGTTAGTACGCAGTATTTT
CASSLGGQGVSTQYF
>TRBJ1-1|.|.|16|TRBV11-1
TGTGCCAGCAGTACGACCCGGACAGTCCTGAACACTGAAGCTTTCTTT
CASSTTRTVLNTEAFF
>TRBJ2-2|.|.|16|TRBV7-3
TGTGCCAGCAGCTTAGTCGGTCCTGCTATGACCGGGGAGCTGTTTTTT
CASSLVGPAMTGELFF
>TRBJ2-7|.|TRBD1|17|TRBV4-2
TGTGCCAGCAGCCAAGACATAGATACAGGGGGAAACTACGAGCAGTACTTC
CASSQDIDTGGNYEQYF
>TRBJ1-2|.|.|11|TRBV20-1
TGCAGTGCCACTCCGGGTTTGGACTACACCTTC
CSATPGLDYTF
>TRBJ2-3|.|.|12|TRBV30
TGTGCCTGGGGGTCTAGCACAGATACGCAGTATTTT
CAWGSSTDTQYF
>TRBJ2-7|.|.|13|TRBV30
TGTGCCTGGACCGACGGGGCTTCCTACGAGCAGTACTTC
CAWTDGASYEQYF
>TRBJ2-2|.|.|16|TRBV11-1
TGTGCCAGCAGCTTATCATCCACAGGGAACACCGGGGAGCTGTTTTTT
CASSLSSTGNTGELFF
>TRBJ1-6|.|TRBD1|14|TRBV7-2
TGTGCCAGCAGACGACAGGGGCAGGGCTCACCCCTCCACTTT
CASRRQGQGSPLHF
>TRBJ2-7|.|.|14|TRBV5-6
TGTGCCAGCAGGAAACAGGGAGGAATGCGCGAGCAGTACTTC
CASRKQGGMREQYF
>TRBJ2-7|.|.|14|TRBV5-1
TGCGCCAGCAGCTTGGATTCCGAGAGCTACGAGCAGTACTTC
CASSLDSESYEQYF
>TRBJ1-1|.|.|14|TRBV18
TGTGCCAGCTCCCCTGGGGGGGCGGACACTGAAGCTTTCTTT
CASSPGGADTEAFF
>TRBJ2-7|.|.|12|TRBV18
TGTGCCAGCTCAGAAAGGGATGACGAGCAGTACTTC
CASSERDDEQYF
>TRBJ1-2|once|TRBD1|14|TRBV7-8
TGTGCCAGCAGCAGCCCGGGACAGGGTCATGGCTACACCTTC
CASSSPGQGHGYTF
>TRBJ2-3|.|.|14|TRBV2
TGTGCCAGCAGTGCGAGCGGGAGCACAGATACGCAGTATTTT
CASSASGSTDTQYF
>TRBJ1-1|.|TRBD1|12|TRBV7-2
TGTGCCAGCAGACAACAGGGGGCTGAAGCTTTCTTT
CASRQQGAEAFF
>TRBJ1-2|.|.|13|TRBV4-2
TGTGCCAGCAGCCAAGTAGGCGACGAAGGCTACACCTTC
CASSQVGDEGYTF
>TRBJ1-1|.|.|14|TRBV6-5
TGTGCCAGCAGTTACTCTTTGTGGGGCACTGAAGCTTTCTTT
CASSYSLWGTEAFF
>TRBJ2-2|.|TRBD2|16|TRBV5-1
TGCGCCAGCAGCTCCTGGACGGGGGGGAACACCGGGGAGCTGTTTTTT
CASSSWTGGNTGELFF
>TRBJ2-5|.|TRBD2|15|TRBV6-6
TGTGCCAGCACTAATAGCCGGGGGGGGCAAGAGACCCAGTACTTC
CASTNSRGGQETQYF